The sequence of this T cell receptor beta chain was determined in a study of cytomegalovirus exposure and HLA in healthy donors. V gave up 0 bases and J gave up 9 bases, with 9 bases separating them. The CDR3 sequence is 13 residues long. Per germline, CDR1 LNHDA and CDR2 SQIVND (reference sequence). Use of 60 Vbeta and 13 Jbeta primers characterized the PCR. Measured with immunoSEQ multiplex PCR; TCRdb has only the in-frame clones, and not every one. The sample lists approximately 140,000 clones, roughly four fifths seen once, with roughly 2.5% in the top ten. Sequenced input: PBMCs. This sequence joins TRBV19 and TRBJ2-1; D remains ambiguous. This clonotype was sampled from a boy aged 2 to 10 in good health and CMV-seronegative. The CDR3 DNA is TGTGCCAGTAGTATAGATCTCCGAGGTGAGCAGTTCTTC. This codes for CASSIDLRGEQFF.